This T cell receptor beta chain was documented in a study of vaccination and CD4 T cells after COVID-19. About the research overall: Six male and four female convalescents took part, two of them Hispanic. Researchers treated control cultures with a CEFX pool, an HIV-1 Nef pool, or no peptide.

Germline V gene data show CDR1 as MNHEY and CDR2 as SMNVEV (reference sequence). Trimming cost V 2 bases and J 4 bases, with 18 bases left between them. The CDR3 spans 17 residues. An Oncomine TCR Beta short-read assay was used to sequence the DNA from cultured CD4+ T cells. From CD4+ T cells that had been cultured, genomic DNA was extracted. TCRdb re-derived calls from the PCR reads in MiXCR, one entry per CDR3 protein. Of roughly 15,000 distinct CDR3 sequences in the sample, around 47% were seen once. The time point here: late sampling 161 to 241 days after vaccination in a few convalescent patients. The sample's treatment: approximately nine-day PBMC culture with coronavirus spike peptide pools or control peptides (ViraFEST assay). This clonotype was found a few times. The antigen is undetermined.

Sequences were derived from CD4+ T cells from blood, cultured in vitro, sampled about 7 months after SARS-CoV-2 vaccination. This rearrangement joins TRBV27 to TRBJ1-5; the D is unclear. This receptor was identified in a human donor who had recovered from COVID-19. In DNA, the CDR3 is TGTGCCAGCAGTTTAAGGCGTGGAGAGGGTGCGAATCAGCCCCAGCATTTT. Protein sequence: CASSLRRGEGANQPQHF.